This TCR beta chain appears in the sequencing data of a study of OX40 agonist ivuxolimab in advanced cancers. Study-level background: Patients in the trial were receiving intravenous ivuxolimab every 2 weeks, at doses of 0.01 to 10 mg/kg. Participants, 80% to 90% male, averaged approximately 65 years of age, ranging from about 23 to 90. Of the patients, three showed partial responses, one with hepatocellular carcinoma and two with cutaneous melanoma.

The CDR3 sequence is 15 residues long. Deletions cut 1 base from V and 1 base from J, with 11 bases between. Germline V gene lookup returns CDR1 SGHRS and CDR2 YFSETQ. To note about this clone: Its antigen is not known.

The study, taken as a whole, reports: On average, CD8+ T cells showed a greater number of expanded clones than CD4+.

Repertoires were generated with immunoSEQ multiplex PCR, while TCRdb's copy carries only in-frame clones and drops some. Found here are more than 40,000 clones, 70% to 85% of them singletons; the top ten hold around 2%. The V call is TRBV5-1, the J call TRBJ1-1; D is unclear. The receptor was derived from an adult with an advanced solid tumor such as melanoma, head and neck, liver or kidney cancer. The sequenced sample was CD4+ or CD8+ T cells sorted from blood, obtained in a trial of the OX40 agonist ivuxolimab. The DNA for the CDR3 is TGCGCCAGCAGCTTGCTTACGAAACCGAACACTGAAGCTTTCTTT. Translating it yields CASSLLTKPNTEAFF.